The rows below give T cell receptor beta chains drawn from one sample of a study of cytomegalovirus exposure and HLA in healthy donors. Generated by immunoSEQ multiplex PCR, the TCRdb table keeps only in-frame clones and is missing some. The sample carries some 140,000 clones, 60% to 80% recorded once. Material for sequencing was PBMCs. The receptors stem from a man aged 30 to 39 in good health and CMV-seronegative. Both conserved end residues are part of each CDR3. Fields, in order: clone size, D gene, V gene, J gene, CDR3 DNA, CDR3 protein. A D gene is named only where the DNA matches it firmly. Only part of the rows carry a size: once, few, many, or a class if the clone is expanded.

-,-,TRBV29-1,TRBJ2-7,TGCAGCGTTGTAGGAGGGGTGAACGAGCAGTACTTC,CSVVGGVNEQYF
-,TRBD2,TRBV7-2,TRBJ2-1,TGTGCCAGCAGCTTTAGCCGCCTAGCGGGAGGTGAGCAGTTCTTC,CASSFSRLAGGEQFF
-,TRBD2,TRBV18,TRBJ2-3,TGTGCCAGCTCACCAGGGCTAGCGGAGTCCTTGGCAGATACGCAGTATTTT,CASSPGLAESLADTQYF
-,-,TRBV18,TRBJ1-2,TGTGCCAGCACATATATCACTAACTATGGCTACACCTTC,CASTYITNYGYTF
few,-,TRBV7-2,TRBJ1-2,TGTGCCAGCAGCTATGACAGGACTTCTAACTATGGCTACACCTTC,CASSYDRTSNYGYTF
-,-,TRBV7-9,TRBJ1-1,TGTTCCAGCTTGGGGGGGGGCCGGGACACTGAAGCTTTCTTT,CSSLGGGRDTEAFF
-,TRBD1,TRBV18,TRBJ1-4,TGTGCCAGCTCCCATAACCAGAAGGGGGCTTCTGAAAAACTGTTTTTT,CASSHNQKGASEKLFF
-,-,TRBV29-1,TRBJ1-2,TGCAGCGCCCCAACGACAGGAGTTCACGATGGCTACACCTTC,CSAPTTGVHDGYTF
-,-,TRBV6-1,TRBJ2-3,TGTGCCAGCTCCTACCTGAGTGTTGACACAGATACGCAGTATTTT,CASSYLSVDTDTQYF
once,-,TRBV18,TRBJ2-1,TGTGCCAGCTCAATCCAAACAGGGATCAATGAGCAGTTCTTC,CASSIQTGINEQFF
-,-,TRBV30,TRBJ1-3,TGTGCCTGGAGTTCGGGTCACTCTGGAAACACCATATATTTT,CAWSSGHSGNTIYF
-,-,TRBV28,TRBJ2-2,TGTGCCAGCAGTTTAGGGGGGACCACCGGGGAGCTGTTTTTT,CASSLGGTTGELFF
-,-,TRBV29-1,TRBJ1-1,TGCAGCGTTGAGGCGCGGCTTATGAACACTGAAGCTTTCTTT,CSVEARLMNTEAFF
-,-,TRBV27,TRBJ2-7,TGTGCCAGCAGTTTAGACAGTGGCTACGAGCAGTACTTC,CASSLDSGYEQYF
-,-,TRBV7-2,TRBJ1-1,TGTGCCAGCAGCGGCAACAGACAGCCCTCTGAAGCTTTCTTT,CASSGNRQPSEAFF
-,-,TRBV19,TRBJ1-1,TGTGCCAGTAGTATTCTTCAGGGGATTGAAGCTTTCTTT,CASSILQGIEAFF
-,-,TRBV6-5,TRBJ1-4,TGTGCCAGCAGTCCCCGGGACAATCAAAAACTGTTTTTT,CASSPRDNQKLFF
few,-,TRBV28,TRBJ2-7,TGTGCCAGCAGTATCACGGGACTGGCACCCTCCTCCTACGAGCAGTACTTC,CASSITGLAPSSYEQYF
-,-,TRBV18,TRBJ2-3,TGTGCCAGCTCACCACCGGTTGGACAAAGCACAGATACGCAGTATTTT,CASSPPVGQSTDTQYF
-,-,TRBV28,TRBJ2-3,TGTGCCAGCAGTTTAACCTTCAGAGATACGCAGTATTTT,CASSLTFRDTQYF
-,-,TRBV2,TRBJ1-4,TGTGCCAGCAGTGAAAAGGATGCGGGCGAAAAACTGTTTTTT,CASSEKDAGEKLFF
-,-,TRBV18,TRBJ1-2,TGTGCCAGCTCCCCAATCGACAGGAAAGGCCATGGCTACACCTTC,CASSPIDRKGHGYTF
-,TRBD1,TRBV7-9,TRBJ1-4,TGTGCCAGCAGCTTCCGGACAGGGAATGAAAAACTGTTTTTT,CASSFRTGNEKLFF
-,TRBD2,TRBV27,TRBJ2-1,TGTGCCAGCAGTTTTAGTAGCGGGAGAGGAGATGAGCAGTTCTTC,CASSFSSGRGDEQFF
-,TRBD2,TRBV9,TRBJ2-7,TGTGCCAGCAGCGTAGGAGGACTAGCGGGAGTGTCCGAGCAGTACTTC,CASSVGGLAGVSEQYF
-,TRBD1,TRBV14,TRBJ2-3,TGTGCCAGCAGCCACAGACAGGGCTGGGATACGCAGTATTTT,CASSHRQGWDTQYF
-,TRBD2,TRBV28,TRBJ2-7,TGTGCCAGCACCCAAGCTAGCGGGAGGCCGGGTGTGTACGAGCAGTACTTC,CASTQASGRPGVYEQYF
-,-,TRBV18,TRBJ2-7,TGTGCCAGCTCACCCCCTGGCGGAGACAGGCTCTACGAGCAGTACTTC,CASSPPGGDRLYEQYF
-,TRBD2,TRBV5-1,TRBJ2-7,TGCGCCAGCAGCTTGGCGGGGGGCTCCTACGAGCAGTACTTC,CASSLAGGSYEQYF
-,TRBD2,TRBV7-2,TRBJ2-4,TGTGCCAGCAGAGGGACTAGCGGGAGGGCCAACATTCAGTACTTC,CASRGTSGRANIQYF
-,-,TRBV2,TRBJ2-1,TGTGCCAGCAGTGCTGGAGATTACAATGAGCAGTTCTTC,CASSAGDYNEQFF
once,TRBD1,TRBV10-1,TRBJ2-7,TGCGCCAGCAGCAAGGGACAGTCCTACGAGCAGTACTTC,CASSKGQSYEQYF
-,TRBD1,TRBV28,TRBJ1-1,TGTGCCAGCAGGCAACAGGGGTTCGCTGAAGCTTTCTTT,CASRQQGFAEAFF
medium-sized,TRBD2,TRBV6-6,TRBJ2-1,TGTGCCAGCAGTTACGGGACTAGCGGCAATGAGCAGTTCTTC,CASSYGTSGNEQFF
-,-,TRBV18,TRBJ2-3,TGTGCCAGCTCACCGCCGGGACTAGATACGCAGTATTTT,CASSPPGLDTQYF
-,TRBD1,TRBV28,TRBJ1-2,TGTGCCAGCAGAAAGACAGGGGGCAGTAACTATGGCTACACCTTC,CASRKTGGSNYGYTF
-,-,TRBV9,TRBJ2-1,TGTGCCAGCAGCGCCCTGGGCAATCCCAACAATGAGCAGTTCTTC,CASSALGNPNNEQFF
-,-,TRBV5-6,TRBJ2-1,TGTGCCAGCAGCATAGGGGGTCGGGAGCAGTTCTTC,CASSIGGREQFF
-,TRBD2,TRBV28,TRBJ2-1,TGTGCCAGCATCGTCTCTAGCGGCAACTACAATGAGCAGTTCTTC,CASIVSSGNYNEQFF